Below, 6 T cell receptor beta chains from the same sample are listed, as sequenced in a study of identical twins. One entry per CDR3 protein, called by TCRdb with MiXCR from the 5' RACE reads. Among 500,000 to 650,000 distinct CDR3 sequences listed, 20% to 25% were seen once. This sample was also put to use in a study of yellow fever vaccine responses in identical twins.

Sequencing was carried out using CD4+ T cells sorted from blood. These receptor sequences come from a woman between 18 and 30 years old in good health.

This chain uses TRBV19 with TRBJ1-5; D possibly corresponds to TRBD1 (6 bases). CDR1 is LNHDA and CDR2 is SQIVND in the germline V gene (reference sequence). The germline V and J ends were trimmed by 7 bases and 0 bases, with 10 bases remaining between them. The CDR3 runs 14 residues. The CDR3 region has the DNA TGTGCCAGTACTTCGACAGGTAGCAATCAGCCCCAGCATTTT. Translation gives CASTSTGSNQPQHF. The full variable domain, in which reference TRBV19 and TRBJ1-5 provide the parts outside the CDR3, is DGGITQSPKYLFRKEGQNVTLSCEQNLNHDAMYWYRQDPGQGLRLIYYSQIVNDFQKGDIAEGYSVSREKKESFPLTVTSAQKNPTAFYLCASTSTGSNQPQHFGDGTRLSIL.

This chain uses TRBV20-1 with TRBJ1-4, with D unresolved. The germline V and J ends were trimmed by 3 bases and 2 bases, with 10 bases remaining between them. Looked up from germline, CDR1 is DFQATT and CDR2 is SNEGSKA (reference sequence). The CDR3 has 14 amino acids. CDR3 amino acids: CSARARKTNEKLFF. In nucleotides, the CDR3 is TGCAGTGCTAGGGCAAGAAAGACTAATGAAAAACTGTTTTTT.

This clonotype turned up a few times. This rearrangement joins TRBV12-3 or TRBV12-4 to TRBJ2-7; D is possibly TRBD2 (7 bases). This CDR3 region has 14 residues. With 7 bases removed from V and 2 bases from J, the gap between germline ends came to 15 bases. The CDR3 loop is CASTRSGTTYEQYF. CDR3 in DNA: TGTGCCAGCACAAGAAGCGGGACAACCTACGAGCAGTACTTC.

This chain links TRBV5-1 with TRBJ2-6, with TRBD1 matching 7 bases. Trimming removed 0 bases from V and 4 bases from J; junction bases left unmatched: 7. CDR3 size: 17 residues. Germline CDR1 and CDR2: SGHRS and YFSETQ. CDR3 coding DNA: TGCGCCAGCAGCTTGGTGTACAGGGGCTCGGGGGCCAACGTCCTGACTTTC. Its translation is CASSLVYRGSGANVLTF.

The V gene is TRBV10-3, the J gene TRBJ2-7, with TRBD1 matching 12 bases. CDR1 and CDR2 (germline): ENHRY, SYGVKD. CDR3 length: 13 amino acids. V lost 8 bases, J lost 6 bases, and 5 bases stayed unmatched. CDR3 sequence reads: CAIAGTGGGEQYF. In DNA, the CDR3 is TGTGCCATCGCCGGGACAGGGGGCGGCGAGCAGTACTTC.

The table lists this clonotype with a few counts. The rearrangement links TRBV4-1 to TRBJ2-2; the match to TRBD1 covers 8 bases. V lost 0 bases to trimming and J lost 3 bases; unmatched junction nucleotides: 0. Looked up from germline, CDR1 is MGHRA and CDR2 is YSYEKL. The CDR3 is 15 amino acids. The CDR3 region has the DNA TGCGCCAGCAGCCAAGAGGACAGGGACACCGGGGAGCTGTTTTTT. As protein: CASSQEDRDTGELFF.